This entry describes one T cell receptor beta chain. Using immunoSEQ multiplex PCR, the repertoire was profiled, and TCRdb retains in-frame clones only, with some absent. The sample yields about 120,000 clones, 82% seen once. V shed 5 bases and J shed 0 bases, with 16 bases lying between them. This CDR3 region has 17 residues. In germline, CDR1 is MDHEN, CDR2 SYDVKM. The data are from a study of blood T cell repertoires in COVID-19. At the level of the study: Material from acute and convalescent COVID-19 was sourced from the United States, Italy and Spain.

Input material: peripheral blood. This chain uses TRBV28 with TRBJ1-4; maybe TRBD1 (5 bases). This TCR came from a human donor in a cohort sampled during active COVID-19. The CDR3 DNA sequence: TGTGCCAGCAGTCCTGCGGAAGGGGCTCCAACTAATGAAAAACTGTTTTTT. It is translated as CASSPAEGAPTNEKLFF.